This T cell receptor (beta chain) was identified during a study of CD8 T cells in ankylosing spondylitis. TCRdb processed the 5' RACE reads anew with MiXCR; each CDR3 protein has one entry. The repertoire holds about 150,000 distinct CDR3 sequences, with 40% to 50% as singletons. Germline V lookup: CDR1 SGHRS, CDR2 YFSETQ. This CDR3 is built from 15 residues. V was trimmed by 0 bases and J by 4 bases, leaving 13 bases between them. This clonotype was observed once. The specimen sequenced was synovial fluid, either unsorted or a sorted T cell fraction (not recorded which). The rearrangement joins TRBV5-1 to TRBJ1-2, with TRBD1 as a possible D gene (5 bases). This TCR derives from a male donor with ankylosing spondylitis. CDR3 nucleotides: TGCGCCAGCAGCTTGGCTGGGACCCCCTCCTATGGCTACACCTTC. Translation gives CASSLAGTPSYGYTF. Based on the CDR3 plus reference TRBV5-1 and TRBJ1-2, the full variable domain is KAGVTQTPRYLIKTRGQQVTLSCSPISGHRSVSWYQQTPGQGLQFLFEYFSETQRNKGNFPGRFSGRQFSNSRSEMNVSTLELGDSALYLCASSLAGTPSYGYTFGSGTRLTVV.